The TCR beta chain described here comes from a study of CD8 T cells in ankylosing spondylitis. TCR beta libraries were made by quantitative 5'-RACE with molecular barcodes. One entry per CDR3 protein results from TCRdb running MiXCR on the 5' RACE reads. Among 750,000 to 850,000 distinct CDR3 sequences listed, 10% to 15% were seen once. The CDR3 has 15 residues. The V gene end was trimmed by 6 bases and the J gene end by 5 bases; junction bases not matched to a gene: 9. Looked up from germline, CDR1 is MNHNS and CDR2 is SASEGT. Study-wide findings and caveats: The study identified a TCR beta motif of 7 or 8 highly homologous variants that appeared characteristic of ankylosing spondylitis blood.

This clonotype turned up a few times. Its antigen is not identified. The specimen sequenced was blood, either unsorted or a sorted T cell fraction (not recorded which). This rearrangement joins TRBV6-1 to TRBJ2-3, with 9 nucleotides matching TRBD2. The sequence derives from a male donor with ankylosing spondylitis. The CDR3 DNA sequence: TGTGCCAGCAGGATGATAGCGGGGGCCAAAGATACGCAGTATTTT. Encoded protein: CASRMIAGAKDTQYF.